This TCR beta chain is from a study of blood T cell repertoires in COVID-19. This clone occurred a few times. Germline V gives CDR1 GTSNPN, CDR2 SVGIG (reference sequence). This CDR3 comprises 14 residues. Trimming left V 2 bases short and J 7 bases short, with 15 bases between. Only in-frame clones appear in the TCRdb table, and some are missing; sequencing was by immunoSEQ multiplex PCR. Of 150,000 to 200,000 clones listed, 84% are singletons. Material: PBMCs or T cells enriched from blood (not recorded which). The sequence came from a man aged 45-65 years who had recovered from COVID-19. This rearrangement joins TRBV30 to TRBJ1-5; D not certain. CDR3 protein: CAWSPSGLRQPQHF. In DNA form, the CDR3 reads TGTGCCTGGAGTCCTAGTGGGTTGCGGCAGCCCCAGCATTTT. Drawing the rest from reference TRBV30 and TRBJ1-5, the complete variable domain is SQTIHQWPATLVQPVGSPLSLECTVEGTSNPNLYWYRQAAGRGLQLLFYSVGIGQISSEVPQNLSASRPQDRQFILSSKKLLLSDSGFYLCAWSPSGLRQPQHFGDGTRLSIL.